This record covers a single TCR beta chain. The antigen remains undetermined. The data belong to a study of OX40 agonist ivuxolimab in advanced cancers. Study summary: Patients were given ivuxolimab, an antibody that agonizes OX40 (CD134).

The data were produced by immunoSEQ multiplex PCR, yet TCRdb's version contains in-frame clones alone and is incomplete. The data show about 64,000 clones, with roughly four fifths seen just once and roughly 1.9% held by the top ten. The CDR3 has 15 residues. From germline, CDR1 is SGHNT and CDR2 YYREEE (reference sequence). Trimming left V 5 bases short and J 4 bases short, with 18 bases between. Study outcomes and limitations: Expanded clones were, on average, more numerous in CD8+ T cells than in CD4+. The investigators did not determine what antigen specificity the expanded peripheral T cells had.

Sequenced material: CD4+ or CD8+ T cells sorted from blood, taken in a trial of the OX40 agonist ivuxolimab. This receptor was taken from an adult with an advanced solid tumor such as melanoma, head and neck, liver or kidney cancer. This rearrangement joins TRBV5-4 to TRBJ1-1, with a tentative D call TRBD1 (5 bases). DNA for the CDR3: TGTGCCAGCAGAGATAATGTGGGGGGAATCACTGAAGCTTTCTTT. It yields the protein CASRDNVGGITEAFF.